The entry that follows covers one T cell receptor (beta chain) sequence. Its antigen remains undetermined. No qualities accompany the bases; no much larger clone lies one base away. Clipping removes 3 bases from V and 4 bases from J, with 1 as the unmatched junction base count. In the germline V gene (reference sequence), CDR1 corresponds to SEHNR and CDR2 to FQNEAQ. There are 13 amino acids in the CDR3, from cysteine to phenylalanine inclusive. The retained sequence is limited to the CDR3, 39 bases, with the frame set at the first base. The CDR3 regions of human TCRbeta chains were subjected to immunosequencing. In the authors' own workflow: TCRs in the repertoires were compared against a reference library of SARS-CoV-2-specific TCRs that had been generated with the MIRA antigen-specificity platform. Breadth was defined as the fraction of unique TCRs that were SARS-CoV-2-associated. Depth was defined as the fraction of total T cells that were SARS-CoV-2-associated. Using the MIRA data, every spike-specific TCR was mapped to the spike region that the TCR reacted to and assigned to either a CD4 or a CD8 class. Log10-transformed breadth and depth values were compared by one-way ANOVA with Sidak's multiple comparisons tests. In its TCRdb copy, this immuneACCESS table keeps in-frame sequences only and misses some clones. Where compared with another copy, unresolved V genes explain less than half of these, and the others have no known cause. The V and J calls and clone size were taken over from that table, and D and trimming were inferred from the DNA. The sample table holds about 86,000 clones, of which approximately 89% were seen once. 2.2% of the sample comes from the top ten.

This specimen comes from a study of T cell responses to AZD1222 COVID-19 vaccine (dated by TCRdb to 2020 to 2023). For context, the study as a whole: AZD1222 recipients with second doses at about 4 weeks or about 12 weeks were pooled, because spike-specific TCR depth and breadth did not differ between schedules. Trial participants were enrolled by age into subgroups of 18-55, 56-69 and 70-plus years, and approximately 150, 30 and 60 TCR-sequenced participants, respectively, were included in these subgroups. A total of roughly 240 trial participants underwent TCR sequencing, of whom about 200 received two doses of AZD1222 and some 26 received two doses of the MenACWY control vaccine.

The meaning of the sample's time point label: baseline before first vaccination. Samples from vaccinated people were obtained from the UK trials COV001 and COV002, which included a single-blind randomized controlled phase 2/3 trial of AZD1222 (ChAdOx1 nCoV-19) in healthy adults. For TCRbeta chain sequencing, PBMC samples were collected from trial participants at day 0 and at day 28 after the second dose. Summary of the overall study and its limitations: Participants were mostly white British, with more females than males. The authors suggested clonal diversity may have been underestimated. A significant rise in spike-specific TCR breadth and depth was observed after two AZD1222 doses relative to day 0 and relative to MenACWY recipients. Conclusions about previously exposed vaccinees were limited because only six AZD1222 recipients were SARS-CoV-2 seropositive at baseline. The 56-69-year group was small, and its depth increase did not reach significance, likely because of low power. Reportedly, almost half of the unique spike-specific TCRs recognized epitopes lying outside the regions that are mutated in the B.1.351 and B.1.1.7 variants. Vaccine-associated CD4 TCRs spanned the whole spike protein, with dominant responses in regions 160-218 and 743-854. Because no samples from the day 14 peak response were available, repertoires could be characterized only after the peak T cell response.

The material was peripheral blood, obtained on day 0 of AZD1222 vaccination. The TCR sequence derives from an adult in good health. The sequence is built from TRBV7-9 and TRBJ1-1; a stretch of 8 junction bases matches TRBD1. The CDR3 region: CASSLTGVTEAFF. The nucleotide sequence is TGTGCCAGCAGCTTGACAGGGGTCACTGAAGCTTTCTTT. The reference TRBV7-9 and TRBJ1-1 proteins fill in what lies around the CDR3, so the full variable domain reads DTGVSQNPRHKITKRGQNVTFRCDPISEHNRLYWYRQTLGQGPEFLTYFQNEAQLEKSRLLSDRFSAERPKGSFSTLEIQRTEQGDSAMYLCASSLTGVTEAFFGQGTRLTVV.